One and the same sample provided the 19 T cell receptor beta chains below, sequenced in a study of blood T cells in healthy people across ages. Using a J-beta primer mix together with a sample-barcoded 5' primer, a second PCR was run for roughly 7 to 12 cycles. TCRdb analysed the 5' RACE reads with MiXCR anew, one entry per CDR3 protein. In the table there are around 820,000 distinct CDR3 sequences, roughly 25% of which are singletons. These data also formed part of another study, on T cells of mothers and their children.

Specimen: blood. The receptors were gathered from a boy under 18 in good health.

The rearrangement uses TRBV7-2 and TRBJ1-2, with D uncertain. The CDR3 has 14 amino acids. The ends were cut back, 1 base at V and 2 bases at J, with 8 bases in the middle. Per germline, CDR1 SGHTA and CDR2 FQGNSA. The CDR3 DNA reads TGTGCCAGCAGCTTAGGGAGTGTGAACTATGGCTACACCTTC. As protein: CASSLGSVNYGYTF. The variable domain in full, with the rest retrieved from reference TRBV7-2 and TRBJ1-2, is GAGVSQSPSNKVTEKGKDVELRCDPISGHTALYWYRQSLGQGLEFLIYFQGNSAPDKSGLPSDRFSAERTGGSVSTLTIQRTQQEDSAVYLCASSLGSVNYGYTFGSGTRLTVV.

This clonotype was detected a few times. The gene calls are TRBV29-1 and TRBJ2-5; 8 nucleotides line up with TRBD1. With V trimmed by 7 bases and J by 1 base, 8 bases remained unmatched. The CDR3 sequence is 14 residues long. Germline loops: CDR1 SQVTM, CDR2 ANQGSEA. CDR3: CSGGVGTGQETQYF. The CDR3 coding sequence is TGCAGCGGCGGGGTGGGGACAGGCCAAGAGACCCAGTACTTC.

This sequence joins TRBV10-3 and TRBJ1-5; 7 bases agree with TRBD1. The germline V gene has CDR1 ENHRY and CDR2 SYGVKD. V was pared by 2 bases and J by 6 bases, with 7 bases of the junction left unmatched. The CDR3 runs to 15 residues. The DNA for the CDR3 is TGTGCCATCAGTGAGGAGAAGGGGGCAAGTCAGCCCCAGCATTTT. Amino acids: CAISEEKGASQPQHF.

In this sample, this clonotype turned up a few times. The genes are TRBV4-3 and TRBJ2-1; 8 positions match TRBD1. Per the germline V gene, CDR1 is LGHNA and CDR2 is YSLEER. The J segment lost 1 base and the V segment lost 5 bases, leaving 4 bases of the junction unmatched. The CDR3 totals 15 residues. CDR3 loop: CASSAQGASYNEQFF. CDR3 nucleotide sequence: TGCGCCAGCAGCGCCCAGGGGGCGTCCTACAATGAGCAGTTCTTC.

The chain employs TRBV5-1 and TRBJ1-1; D is perhaps TRBD1 (5 bases). The CDR3 runs to 14 residues. The ends were cut back, 0 bases at V and 9 bases at J, with 15 bases in the middle. Germline loops: CDR1 SGHRS, CDR2 YFSETQ. As DNA, the CDR3 is TGCGCCAGCAGCTTGGCCCAGGGAGAAAGCAAAGCTTTCTTT. It codes for CASSLAQGESKAFF.

The rearrangement links TRBV4-3 to TRBJ2-1, with 7 nucleotides matching TRBD1. V trimming: 0 bases; J trimming: 4 bases; junction bases outside the gene matches: 12. The CDR3 is 18 residues long. Germline values: CDR1 LGHNA, CDR2 YSLEER. The CDR3 region has the DNA TGCGCCAGCAGCCAAGAAGTGGGAATCGGGACAGCTTACAATGAGCAGTTCTTC. Residues: CASSQEVGIGTAYNEQFF.

The chain couples TRBV5-1 to TRBJ2-5; D is tentatively TRBD1 or TRBD2 (5 bases each). The assigned J gene may be wrong: the sequence end matches TRBJ2-7 better. CDR1 and CDR2 from the germline V gene are SGHRS and YFSETQ. The CDR3 sequence is 15 residues long. CDR3 in DNA: TGCGCCAGCAGCTTGGGGGACGCCAGGACCTACGAGCAGTACTTC. This translates into CASSLGDARTYEQYF.

This chain joins TRBV4-3 and TRBJ2-6; no firm D call. CDR1 is LGHNA and CDR2 is YSLEER in the germline V gene. Trimming removed 0 bases at V and 0 bases at J, with 12 bases between. The CDR3 has 18 amino acids. The CDR3 sequence is CASSQDYWAASGANVLTF. The CDR3 coding sequence is TGCGCCAGCAGCCAAGATTATTGGGCGGCCTCTGGGGCCAACGTCCTGACTTTC.

The chain recombines TRBV4-3 with TRBJ1-2; D uncertain. V lost 0 bases, J lost 4 bases, and 12 bases lay in between. Looked up from germline, CDR1 is LGHNA and CDR2 is YSLEER. There are 15 residues in the CDR3. CDR3 DNA: TGCGCCAGCAGCCAAGAAGGCGTACCAGCCTATGGCTACACCTTC. It translates to CASSQEGVPAYGYTF.

CDR3 bases: TGCGCCAGCAGCCAAGACGCCCCCCTAGCGGGAGATTGGTCCTACAATGAGCAGTTCTTC. It specifies CASSQDAPLAGDWSYNEQFF. The rearrangement links TRBV4-1 to TRBJ2-1; TRBD2 matches at 10 bases. This CDR3 has 20 amino acids. The V segment lost 0 bases and the J segment 1 base; nucleotides outside the gene matches: 12. CDR1 MGHRA and CDR2 YSYEKL come from the germline V gene.

This clonotype was counted only a few times. This chain connects TRBV27 to TRBJ2-7, with D perhaps given as TRBD1 or TRBD2 (5 bases each). The CDR3 runs 14 residues. With 4 bases removed from V and 0 bases from J, the gap between germline ends came to 10 bases. The germline V gene encodes CDR1 MNHEY and CDR2 SMNVEV (reference sequence). CDR3 in DNA: TGTGCCAGCAGTTGGGACGCATACTCCTACGAGCAGTACTTC. Translating gives CASSWDAYSYEQYF.

A few counts support this clonotype. This chain joins TRBV6-6 and TRBJ1-4; TRBD1 agrees at 10 bases. The J segment lost 6 bases and the V segment lost 6 bases, leaving 13 bases of the junction unmatched. Germline V gene sequence: CDR1 MNHNY, CDR2 SVGAGI (reference sequence). The CDR3 runs 17 residues. Here the CDR3 reads CASSRGGKTGGDEKLFF. In DNA, the CDR3 is TGTGCCAGCAGCCGAGGGGGGAAGACAGGGGGCGATGAAAAACTGTTTTTT.

This clonotype came up a few times. The J gene is TRBJ2-5, the V gene TRBV28, with 8 nucleotides matching TRBD1. V gave up 5 bases and J gave up 4 bases; unmatched junction bases: 0. The CDR3 is 12 residues long. Germline V gene sequence: CDR1 MDHEN, CDR2 SYDVKM. In DNA form, the CDR3 reads TGTGCCAGCAGTACAGGGGGAGAGACCCAGTACTTC. Translated, it gives CASSTGGETQYF.

The chain employs TRBV6-1 and TRBJ2-7; D not resolved. Germline values: CDR1 MNHNS, CDR2 SASEGT. Trimming stripped 1 base from V and 4 bases from J, with 11 bases between. The CDR3 has 14 residues. The CDR3 loop reads CASSEGKVGYEQYF. The DNA of the CDR3 is TGTGCCAGCAGTGAAGGAAAGGTGGGATACGAGCAGTACTTC.

This clonotype has a single count. The conserved closing phenylalanine or tryptophan is absent in this CDR3, likely reflecting a read error. The V call is TRBV18, the J call TRBJ1-1, with 11 bases fitting TRBD1. This CDR3 spans 17 amino acids. Unmatched junction bases numbered 10, after V lost 4 bases and J lost 3 bases. In germline, CDR1 is KGHSH, CDR2 LQKENI. CDR3 in amino acids: CASSRTGGWSGDTEAFL. CDR3 bases: TGTGCCAGCTCACGGACAGGGGGCTGGTCCGGGGACACTGAAGCTTTCCTT.

CDR3 residues: CATSRVGVGEKLFF. As DNA, the CDR3 is TGTGCCACCAGCAGAGTAGGGGTTGGGGAAAAACTGTTTTTT. This chain uses TRBV15 with TRBJ1-4; tentatively, D is TRBD1 (5 bases). The V gene's germline CDR1 is LNHNV and CDR2 YYDKDF (reference sequence). The CDR3 totals 14 residues. V gave up 1 base and J gave up 8 bases, with 11 bases separating them.

This clonotype has just a few counts. The gene calls are TRBV4-1 and TRBJ2-7; D possibly corresponds to TRBD2 (6 bases). The CDR3 consists of 15 residues. The V end lost 0 bases, the J end lost 2 bases, and 11 bases lay between the germline ends. Per germline, CDR1 MGHRA and CDR2 YSYEKL. As DNA, the CDR3 is TGCGCCAGCAGCCAAGATGACGGGAGCACCTACGAGCAGTACTTC. This encodes CASSQDDGSTYEQYF.

This clonotype was recorded a few times. This chain links TRBV3-1 with TRBJ1-5, with 8 bases that match TRBD1. V was pared by 1 base and J by 7 bases, with 6 bases of the junction left unmatched. Germline V gene sequence: CDR1 LGHDT, CDR2 YNNKEL (reference sequence). The CDR3 extends over 15 amino acids. The CDR3, as DNA: TGTGCCAGCAGCCAAGCGGGCAGGGGGCCACAGCCCCAGCATTTT. It is translated as CASSQAGRGPQPQHF.

This clonotype has more than one count but fewer than ten. The chain couples TRBV7-2 to TRBJ1-5, with a tentative D call TRBD1 (5 bases). V was pared by 5 bases and J by 0 bases, with 11 bases between. The CDR3 runs to 15 residues. Germline V lookup: CDR1 SGHTA, CDR2 FQGNSA. The CDR3 region is CASSLGRNSNQPQHF. The DNA for the CDR3 is TGTGCCAGCAGCCTGGGACGGAATAGCAATCAGCCCCAGCATTTT.